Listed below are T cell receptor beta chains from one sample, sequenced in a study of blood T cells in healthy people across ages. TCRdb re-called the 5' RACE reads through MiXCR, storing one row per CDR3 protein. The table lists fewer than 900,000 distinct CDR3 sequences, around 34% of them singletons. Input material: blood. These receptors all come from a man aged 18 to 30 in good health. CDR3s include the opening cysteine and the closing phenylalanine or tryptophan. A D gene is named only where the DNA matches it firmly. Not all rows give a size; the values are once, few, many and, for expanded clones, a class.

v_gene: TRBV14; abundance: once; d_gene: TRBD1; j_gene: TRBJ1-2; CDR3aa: CACSQGTGDYGYTF; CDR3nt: TGTGCCTGCAGCCAGGGGACAGGTGATTATGGCTACACCTTC
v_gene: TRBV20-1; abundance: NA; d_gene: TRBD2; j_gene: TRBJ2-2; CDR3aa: CSARDVVAGTGELFF; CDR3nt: TGCAGTGCTAGAGATGTCGTAGCGGGGACCGGGGAGCTGTTTTTT
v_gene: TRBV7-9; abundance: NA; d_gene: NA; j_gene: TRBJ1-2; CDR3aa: CASSLDLGQTYGYTF; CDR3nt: TGTGCCAGCAGCTTAGACCTGGGGCAGACTTATGGCTACACCTTC
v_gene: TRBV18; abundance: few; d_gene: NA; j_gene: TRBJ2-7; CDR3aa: CASSRQAEAYEQYF; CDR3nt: TGTGCCAGCTCTCGGCAGGCCGAAGCCTACGAGCAGTACTTC
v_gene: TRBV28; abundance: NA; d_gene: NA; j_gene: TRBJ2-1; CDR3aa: CASSHQKDSYNEQFF; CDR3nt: TGTGCCAGCAGTCACCAGAAGGACTCCTACAATGAGCAGTTCTTC
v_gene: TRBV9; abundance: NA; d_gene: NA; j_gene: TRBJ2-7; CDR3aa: CAGSANPGDYKQYF; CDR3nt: TGTGCCGGCAGCGCCAACCCGGGAGACTACAAGCAGTACTTC
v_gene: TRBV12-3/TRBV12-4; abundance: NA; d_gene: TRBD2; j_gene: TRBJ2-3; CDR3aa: CASSLGAGGETDTQYF; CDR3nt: TGTGCCAGCAGTTTGGGTGCGGGGGGGGAGACAGATACGCAGTATTTT
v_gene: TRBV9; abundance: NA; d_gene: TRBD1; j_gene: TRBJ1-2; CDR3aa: CASSVATGDVGYTF; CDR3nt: TGTGCCAGCAGCGTGGCGACAGGGGATGTTGGCTACACCTTC
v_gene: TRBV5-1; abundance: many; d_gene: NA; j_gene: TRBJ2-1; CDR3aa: CASSLSEGPSYNEQFF; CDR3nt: TGCGCCAGCAGCTTAAGCGAGGGCCCCTCCTACAATGAGCAGTTCTTC
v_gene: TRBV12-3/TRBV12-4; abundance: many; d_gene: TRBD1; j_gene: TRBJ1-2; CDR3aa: CASSPTGGRANYGYTF; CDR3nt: TGTGCCAGCAGTCCTACAGGGGGGAGAGCTAACTATGGCTACACCTTC
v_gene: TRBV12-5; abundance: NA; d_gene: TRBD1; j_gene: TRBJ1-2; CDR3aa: CASGLNTGGDGYTF; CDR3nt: TGTGCTAGTGGTTTGAATACAGGGGGCGACGGCTACACCTTC
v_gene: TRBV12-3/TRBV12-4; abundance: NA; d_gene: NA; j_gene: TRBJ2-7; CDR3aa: CASSCAAIYEQYF; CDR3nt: TGTGCCAGCAGTTGCGCCGCGATCTACGAGCAGTACTTC
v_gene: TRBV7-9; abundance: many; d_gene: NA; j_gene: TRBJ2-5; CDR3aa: CASSLVQSQETQYF; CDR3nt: TGTGCCAGCAGCTTAGTTCAGAGCCAAGAGACCCAGTACTTC
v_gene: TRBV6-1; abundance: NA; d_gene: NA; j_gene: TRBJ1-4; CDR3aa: CASSVTGEKLFF; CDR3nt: TGTGCCAGCAGTGTGACAGGTGAAAAACTGTTTTTT
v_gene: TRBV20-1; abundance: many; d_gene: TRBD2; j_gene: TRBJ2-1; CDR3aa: CSAIPPGRGGFSYNEQFF; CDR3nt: TGCAGTGCTATACCTCCGGGGCGGGGGGGATTCTCCTACAATGAGCAGTTCTTC
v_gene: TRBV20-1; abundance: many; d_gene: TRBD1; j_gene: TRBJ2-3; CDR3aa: CSAIGTGGDRDTQYF; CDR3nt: TGCAGTGCTATCGGGACAGGGGGCGATAGGGATACGCAGTATTTT
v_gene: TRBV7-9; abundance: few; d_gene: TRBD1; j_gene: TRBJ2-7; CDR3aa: CASTGGRSYEQYF; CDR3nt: TGTGCCAGTACAGGGGGTAGGAGCTACGAGCAGTACTTC
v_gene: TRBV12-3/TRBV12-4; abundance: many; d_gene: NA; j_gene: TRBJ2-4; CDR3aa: CASTQGTKNIQYF; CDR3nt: TGTGCCAGCACACAGGGCACCAAAAACATTCAGTACTTC
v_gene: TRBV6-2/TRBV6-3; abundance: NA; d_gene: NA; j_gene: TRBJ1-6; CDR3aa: CASSDKASPPHF; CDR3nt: TGTGCCAGCAGCGACAAGGCTTCACCCCCCCACTTT
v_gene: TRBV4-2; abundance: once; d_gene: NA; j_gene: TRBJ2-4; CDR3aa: CASSPTRRQRPSSLAKNIQYF; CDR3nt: TGTGCCAGCAGTCCAACTAGGAGACAGCGCCCTTCCAGCCTAGCCAAAAACATTCAGTACTTC
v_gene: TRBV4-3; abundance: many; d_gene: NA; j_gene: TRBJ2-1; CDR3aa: CASSQDPGDYNEQFF; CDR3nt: TGCGCCAGCAGCCAAGATCCAGGGGATTACAATGAGCAGTTCTTC
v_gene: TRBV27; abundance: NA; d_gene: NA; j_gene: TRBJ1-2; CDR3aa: CASSFRGGYGYTF; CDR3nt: TGTGCCAGCAGTTTTAGGGGTGGCTATGGCTACACCTTC
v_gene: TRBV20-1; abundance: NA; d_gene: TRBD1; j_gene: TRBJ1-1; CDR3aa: CSARDFGTGWNTEAFF; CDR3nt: TGCAGTGCTAGAGATTTCGGGACAGGTTGGAACACTGAAGCTTTCTTT
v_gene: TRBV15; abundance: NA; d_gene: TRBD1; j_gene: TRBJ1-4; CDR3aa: CATNSAQGALYEKLFF; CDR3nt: TGTGCCACCAACTCGGCACAGGGGGCGTTGTATGAAAAACTGTTTTTT
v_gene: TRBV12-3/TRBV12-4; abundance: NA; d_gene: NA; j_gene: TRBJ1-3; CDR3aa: CASSPRVTGNTIYF; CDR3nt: TGTGCCAGCAGTCCCCGGGTAACGGGAAACACCATATATTTT
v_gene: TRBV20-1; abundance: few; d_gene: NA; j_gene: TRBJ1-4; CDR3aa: CSAGGGEKLFF; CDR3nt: TGCAGTGCGGGGGGAGGTGAAAAACTGTTTTTT
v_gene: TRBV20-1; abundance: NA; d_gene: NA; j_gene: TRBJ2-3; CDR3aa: CSAREQPHTQYF; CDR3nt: TGCAGTGCTAGAGAACAGCCTCATACGCAGTATTTT
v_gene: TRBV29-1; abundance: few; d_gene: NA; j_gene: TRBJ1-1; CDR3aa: CSVEDGGTEAFF; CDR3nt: TGCAGCGTTGAAGATGGGGGGACTGAAGCTTTCTTT
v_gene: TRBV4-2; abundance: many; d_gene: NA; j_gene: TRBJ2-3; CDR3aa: CASSQGGRGYTDTQYF; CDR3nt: TGTGCCAGCAGCCAAGGCGGCAGAGGCTACACAGATACGCAGTATTTT